This T cell receptor (beta chain) comes out of a study of a mutant IDH1 vaccine in newly diagnosed glioma. About the research overall: All eight of the vaccinations patients received fell in weeks 1, 3, 5, 7, 11, 15, 19 and 23. Treated patients were roughly 60% male, around 40% female, mean age around 40 years. Pretreatment consisted of radiotherapy, temozolomide, or both, with most receiving both.

Repertoires were generated with immunoSEQ multiplex PCR, while TCRdb's copy carries only in-frame clones and drops some. The sample lists about 130,000 clones; just under 80% were seen once. To note about this clone: Its antigen remains unknown.

General observations from the study: The occurrence of vaccine-induced immune responses was seen in 80% to 95% of patients.

Time point of the sample: week 11, during vaccination. With topical imiquimod, each dose of the vaccine consisted of 300 ug of mutant IDH1 20-mer peptide. The starting material was PBMCs, obtained from a glioma patient whose treatment included an IDH1 peptide vaccine. The clonotype was recovered from a man aged 40-49 years with glioma.

DNA of the CDR3: TGTGCCAGCAGCCATAAGGCTAGCGGGGGCTATTACAATGAGCAGTTCTTC. Its translation is CASSHKASGGYYNEQFF. This chain joins TRBV13 and TRBJ2-1; 10 bases fit TRBD2. CDR1 PRHDT and CDR2 FYEKMQ come from the germline V gene (reference sequence). V dropped 5 bases and J dropped 4; count of bases not matched to a gene: 11. The CDR3 runs 17 residues.